These T cell receptor beta chains were read from a single sample in a study of shared clonotypes between healthy human individuals. TCRdb's copy holds only in-frame clones and misses some; the assay was immunoSEQ multiplex PCR. The sample has 2 million to 2.5 million clones; approximately 94% are singletons. The sequenced material came from naive CD4+ T cells sorted from blood. Receptor source: a man between 18 and 35 years old in good health. Both conserved end residues are trimmed from each CDR3. Each record gives: J gene, V gene, D gene, clone size, CDR3 protein. D genes are given only for firm matches. Not every row has a clone size; where given, it reads once, few, many or a size class.

>TRBJ1-4|TRBV18|TRBD1|-
ASSPDGQGGEKLF
>TRBJ2-5|TRBV7-7|-|-
ASSLAPTGRGETQY
>TRBJ2-5|TRBV15|TRBD2|-
ATSQGSGGQETQY
>TRBJ1-6|TRBV7-3|-|-
ASSLWISPLH
>TRBJ2-5|TRBV9|TRBD1|-
ASSVGLTGEAETQY
>TRBJ1-3|TRBV2|-|-
ATQQDSGNTIY
>TRBJ1-6|TRBV30|TRBD1|once
AWLGQDNSPLH
>TRBJ2-7|TRBV28|-|-
ASSAPGHTTYEQY
>TRBJ1-6|TRBV5-1|TRBD1|-
ASSFTGGKNSPLH
>TRBJ1-5|TRBV18|TRBD1|-
ASSPPGQSNQPQH
>TRBJ1-2|TRBV27|TRBD1|-
ASSPTGGRYGYT
>TRBJ1-5|TRBV7-9|-|-
ASSLESNQPQH
>TRBJ2-7|TRBV30|TRBD2|-
ACSRGGLTYEQY
>TRBJ2-1|TRBV18|TRBD2|-
ASSPTLAGYEQF
>TRBJ1-5|TRBV30|-|once
AWSQDSQPQH
>TRBJ2-3|TRBV4-3|-|-
ASSQVGGTDTQY
>TRBJ2-2|TRBV7-9|-|-
ASSLQSLGYRSGELF
>TRBJ2-3|TRBV10-3|-|-
AISDFQGTDTQY
>TRBJ1-1|TRBV5-1|TRBD1|once
ASSLYRGSQAF
>TRBJ1-3|TRBV7-6|-|-
ASSLGGTTGNTIY
>TRBJ2-7|TRBV7-9|-|-
ASSFRSVTYEQY
>TRBJ2-7|TRBV7-8|-|once
ASSSQLQSSYEQY
>TRBJ1-6|TRBV19|-|-
ASSKNGNSPLH
>TRBJ2-1|TRBV5-4|-|-
ASSPLYYNEQF
>TRBJ2-1|TRBV28|TRBD1|-
ASSSGTVPYNEQF
>TRBJ1-4|TRBV4-3|-|-
ASSQGTTNEKLF
>TRBJ2-3|TRBV27|-|-
ASSLYKGSTDTQY
>TRBJ1-2|TRBV29-1|TRBD1|once
SLLGGYGYT
>TRBJ1-4|TRBV15|-|-
ATSRNEKLF